This is a list of T cell receptor beta chains from one sample in a study of blood T cell repertoires in COVID-19. TCRdb's copy holds only in-frame clones and misses some; the assay was immunoSEQ multiplex PCR. The table includes 380,000 or so clones, 80% to 90% detected once. Sequenced material: PBMCs or T cells enriched from blood (not recorded which). The receptor set was obtained from a man aged 25 to 40 who had recovered from COVID-19. The CDR3 runs from the conserved cysteine through the conserved F or W. Fields, in order: J gene, D gene, V gene, clone size, CDR3 protein, CDR3 DNA. A D gene is named only where the DNA matches it firmly. Not every row has a clone size; where given, it reads once, few, many or a size class.

j_gene: TRBJ1-4
d_gene: TRBD1
v_gene: TRBV2
abundance: once
CDR3aa: CASTPPATGVKEKLFF
CDR3nt: TGTGCCAGCACTCCGCCGGCCACAGGGGTTAAGGAAAAACTGTTTTTT

j_gene: TRBJ2-1
d_gene: .
v_gene: TRBV6-5
abundance: .
CDR3aa: CASSYLPSSYNEQFF
CDR3nt: TGTGCCAGCAGTTACCTCCCTAGCTCCTACAATGAGCAGTTCTTC

j_gene: TRBJ2-3
d_gene: TRBD1
v_gene: TRBV28
abundance: .
CDR3aa: CASSSQGGGTDTQYF
CDR3nt: TGTGCCAGCAGTTCACAGGGGGGAGGCACAGATACGCAGTATTTT

j_gene: TRBJ2-7
d_gene: .
v_gene: TRBV4-1
abundance: .
CDR3aa: CASSQQAGLLHSYEQYF
CDR3nt: TGCGCCAGCAGCCAACAGGCGGGACTCCTCCATTCGTACGAGCAGTACTTC

j_gene: TRBJ1-1
d_gene: .
v_gene: TRBV7-2
abundance: .
CDR3aa: CASSWNRDGTEAFF
CDR3nt: TGTGCCAGCAGTTGGAACAGGGATGGCACTGAAGCTTTCTTT

j_gene: TRBJ1-5
d_gene: .
v_gene: TRBV19
abundance: .
CDR3aa: CASSIDSAIWQPQHF
CDR3nt: TGTGCCAGTAGTATTGACAGTGCGATATGGCAGCCCCAGCATTTT

j_gene: TRBJ2-5
d_gene: TRBD2
v_gene: TRBV5-4
abundance: .
CDR3aa: CASSLAGASGLETQYF
CDR3nt: TGTGCCAGCAGCTTGGCCGGAGCTAGCGGGTTAGAGACCCAGTACTTC

j_gene: TRBJ2-3
d_gene: .
v_gene: TRBV4-1
abundance: .
CDR3aa: CASSQAEGGGTDTQYF
CDR3nt: TGCGCCAGCAGCCAAGCGGAGGGGGGGGGTACAGATACGCAGTATTTT

j_gene: TRBJ1-6
d_gene: .
v_gene: TRBV25-1
abundance: .
CDR3aa: CASSASAEVALHF
CDR3nt: TGTGCCAGCAGTGCATCGGCCGAGGTGGCCCTCCACTTT

j_gene: TRBJ2-7
d_gene: TRBD1
v_gene: TRBV27
abundance: few
CDR3aa: CASGLQGAYEQYF
CDR3nt: TGTGCCAGCGGTTTACAGGGGGCCTACGAGCAGTACTTC

j_gene: TRBJ2-7
d_gene: .
v_gene: TRBV2
abundance: .
CDR3aa: CASSDLLPYEQYF
CDR3nt: TGTGCCAGCAGTGACCTTCTCCCCTACGAGCAGTACTTC

j_gene: TRBJ1-1
d_gene: .
v_gene: TRBV27
abundance: .
CDR3aa: CASSGTPNTEAFF
CDR3nt: TGTGCCAGCAGTGGGACACCGAACACTGAAGCTTTCTTT

j_gene: TRBJ2-7
d_gene: .
v_gene: TRBV5-1
abundance: .
CDR3aa: CASSLDREGPEQYF
CDR3nt: TGCGCCAGCAGCTTGGATCGGGAAGGGCCCGAGCAGTACTTC

j_gene: TRBJ2-2
d_gene: .
v_gene: TRBV10-3
abundance: .
CDR3aa: CATRGPGAGELFF
CDR3nt: TGTGCCACCCGAGGTCCGGGGGCCGGGGAGCTGTTTTTT

j_gene: TRBJ1-5
d_gene: TRBD1
v_gene: TRBV10-3
abundance: .
CDR3aa: CAISESGQGISNQPQHF
CDR3nt: TGTGCCATCAGTGAGTCCGGACAGGGAATAAGCAATCAGCCCCAGCATTTT

j_gene: TRBJ2-1
d_gene: TRBD1
v_gene: TRBV5-1
abundance: .
CDR3aa: CASSPRISGGVYNEQFF
CDR3nt: TGCGCCAGCAGCCCGAGGATATCAGGGGGCGTCTACAATGAGCAGTTCTTC

j_gene: TRBJ2-7
d_gene: .
v_gene: TRBV2
abundance: .
CDR3aa: CASSRSGEQYF
CDR3nt: TGTGCCAGCAGTAGGTCCGGGGAGCAGTACTTC

j_gene: TRBJ1-2
d_gene: TRBD1
v_gene: TRBV19
abundance: few
CDR3aa: CASREGTAIYGYTF
CDR3nt: TGTGCCAGTAGAGAGGGGACAGCGATTTATGGCTACACCTTC

j_gene: TRBJ1-5
d_gene: .
v_gene: TRBV27
abundance: few
CDR3aa: CASSLIPLGDSNQPQHF
CDR3nt: TGTGCCAGCAGTTTAATCCCCCTGGGAGATAGCAATCAGCCCCAGCATTTT

j_gene: TRBJ1-5
d_gene: .
v_gene: TRBV19
abundance: .
CDR3aa: CASSISSRGVNQPQHF
CDR3nt: TGTGCCAGTAGTATAAGCTCCAGGGGTGTCAATCAGCCCCAGCATTTT

j_gene: TRBJ2-1
d_gene: .
v_gene: TRBV30
abundance: .
CDR3aa: CAWSVFEGRGNEQFF
CDR3nt: TGTGCCTGGAGTGTGTTCGAGGGTAGAGGGAATGAGCAGTTCTTC

j_gene: TRBJ2-2
d_gene: .
v_gene: TRBV6-5
abundance: .
CDR3aa: CASMATAYTGELFF
CDR3nt: TGTGCCAGCATGGCCACCGCATACACCGGGGAGCTGTTTTTT

j_gene: TRBJ1-2
d_gene: TRBD1
v_gene: TRBV29-1
abundance: .
CDR3aa: CSVGQGDYGYTF
CDR3nt: TGCAGCGTCGGACAGGGGGACTATGGCTACACCTTC

j_gene: TRBJ2-5
d_gene: .
v_gene: TRBV14
abundance: .
CDR3aa: CASSPREQETQYF
CDR3nt: TGTGCCAGCAGCCCCAGGGAACAAGAGACCCAGTACTTC

j_gene: TRBJ2-7
d_gene: .
v_gene: TRBV5-5
abundance: once
CDR3aa: CASSLDRVAYEQYF
CDR3nt: TGTGCCAGCAGCTTGGACAGGGTTGCCTACGAGCAGTACTTC

j_gene: TRBJ2-7
d_gene: TRBD1
v_gene: TRBV3-1/TRBV3-2
abundance: .
CDR3aa: CASSQGTGIGEQYF
CDR3nt: TGTGCCAGCAGCCAAGGGACAGGGATCGGCGAGCAGTACTTC

j_gene: TRBJ2-7
d_gene: TRBD1
v_gene: TRBV7-2
abundance: .
CDR3aa: CASSLRAGGLDEQYF
CDR3nt: TGTGCCAGCAGCTTAAGGGCAGGGGGTTTGGATGAGCAGTACTTC

j_gene: TRBJ1-1
d_gene: .
v_gene: TRBV13
abundance: few
CDR3aa: CASSLGFLGAENTEAFF
CDR3nt: TGTGCCAGCAGCTTAGGCTTTCTAGGGGCGGAGAACACTGAAGCTTTCTTT

j_gene: TRBJ1-4
d_gene: .
v_gene: TRBV4-2
abundance: .
CDR3aa: CASSQTPVANEKLFF
CDR3nt: TGTGCCAGCAGCCAAACCCCGGTGGCTAATGAAAAACTGTTTTTT

j_gene: TRBJ2-5
d_gene: TRBD2
v_gene: TRBV6-1
abundance: .
CDR3aa: CASSEARLAGGRETQYF
CDR3nt: TGTGCCAGCAGTGAAGCCCGACTAGCGGGGGGGCGGGAGACCCAGTACTTC

j_gene: TRBJ1-1
d_gene: .
v_gene: TRBV18
abundance: .
CDR3aa: CASSPGRGDTEAFF
CDR3nt: TGTGCCAGCTCACCGGGGAGGGGAGACACTGAAGCTTTCTTT

j_gene: TRBJ1-2
d_gene: .
v_gene: TRBV6-5
abundance: .
CDR3aa: CASKPWQANYGYTF
CDR3nt: TGTGCCAGCAAACCCTGGCAAGCTAACTATGGCTACACCTTC

j_gene: TRBJ1-1
d_gene: .
v_gene: TRBV28
abundance: .
CDR3aa: CATHNRGYYEAFF
CDR3nt: TGTGCCACCCACAACCGGGGGTACTATGAAGCTTTCTTT

j_gene: TRBJ1-2
d_gene: .
v_gene: TRBV6-1
abundance: .
CDR3aa: CASSEARDFYGYTF
CDR3nt: TGTGCCAGCAGTGAAGCTCGGGACTTTTATGGCTACACCTTC

j_gene: TRBJ1-6
d_gene: .
v_gene: TRBV11-2
abundance: .
CDR3aa: CASSFTRGYNSPLHF
CDR3nt: TGTGCCAGCAGCTTTACTAGGGGGTATAATTCACCCCTCCACTTT

j_gene: TRBJ1-4
d_gene: .
v_gene: TRBV25-1
abundance: .
CDR3aa: CASSPTGYFNEKLFF
CDR3nt: TGTGCCAGCAGTCCCACAGGGTACTTTAATGAAAAACTGTTTTTT